These T cell receptor beta chains were read from a single sample in a study of T cells after posttransplantation cyclophosphamide. Profiled with immunoSEQ multiplex PCR; TCRdb holds only in-frame clones, not every one. Here the sample spans approximately 9,700 clones, nearly 98% being singletons. The source material was naive CD4+ T cells sorted from PBMCs. Source of these receptors: an older woman in good health, CMV-negative, and a related stem cell transplant donor. Both conserved end residues are part of each CDR3. Fields, in order: V gene, D gene, clone size, J gene, CDR3 protein, CDR3 DNA. D genes are given only for firm matches. Where a row states a size, it is once, few, many or the class of an expanded clone; other rows omit it.

>TRBV7-2|TRBD2|NA|TRBJ2-7
CASSVTLGGRDEQYF
TGTGCCAGCAGCGTAACCCTTGGCGGGAGGGACGAGCAGTACTTC
>TRBV6-5|TRBD1|once|TRBJ2-5
CASRTGTAFQETQYF
TGTGCCAGCAGAACCGGGACAGCCTTTCAAGAGACCCAGTACTTC
>TRBV28|NA|NA|TRBJ1-1
CASSVRVPEAFF
TGTGCCAGCAGCGTTCGGGTCCCTGAAGCTTTCTTT
>TRBV4-2|TRBD2|NA|TRBJ2-1
CASSLIRGTSGSQSSYNEQFF
TGTGCCAGCAGCCTAATCAGGGGGACTAGCGGGAGCCAAAGCTCCTACAATGAGCAGTTCTTC
>TRBV11-3|TRBD2|NA|TRBJ2-2
CASSSGGAGGSRTGELFF
TGTGCCAGCAGCTCCGGGGGAGCGGGGGGCTCGCGCACCGGGGAGCTGTTTTTT
>TRBV5-6|TRBD2|NA|TRBJ2-3
CASSSLAGGFVTQYF
TGTGCCAGCAGCTCACTAGCGGGGGGATTTGTTACGCAGTATTTT
>TRBV4-3|TRBD2|NA|TRBJ2-7
CASSPKGTSEDYEQYF
TGCGCCAGCAGCCCCAAAGGGACTAGCGAAGACTACGAGCAGTACTTC
>TRBV19|TRBD1|NA|TRBJ1-5
CASSTTGGRGNQPQHF
TGTGCCAGTAGTACGACAGGGGGCCGGGGCAATCAGCCCCAGCATTTT
>TRBV10-3|TRBD2|NA|TRBJ2-7
CAISPGAGYEQYF
TGTGCCATCAGTCCGGGAGCGGGGTACGAGCAGTACTTC
>TRBV28|TRBD2|NA|TRBJ2-1
CASSFPRASGGQSSYNEQFF
TGTGCCAGCAGTTTCCCGCGGGCTAGCGGGGGCCAGAGCTCCTACAATGAGCAGTTCTTC
>TRBV7-8|TRBD2|NA|TRBJ2-1
CASSLVGLPPPHEQFF
TGTGCCAGCAGCTTAGTGGGACTACCGCCCCCTCATGAGCAGTTCTTC
>TRBV6-6|TRBD2|NA|TRBJ2-3
CATEDSGRSTDTQYF
TGTGCCACCGAGGATAGCGGGCGCAGCACAGATACGCAGTATTTT
>TRBV6-5|TRBD1|NA|TRBJ1-1
CASRRQGANTEAFF
TGTGCCAGCAGAAGACAGGGGGCGAACACTGAAGCTTTCTTT
>TRBV7-8|TRBD1|NA|TRBJ1-1
CASSSYRGVNTEAFF
TGTGCCAGCAGTTCCTACAGGGGGGTGAACACTGAAGCTTTCTTT
>TRBV5-1|TRBD2|NA|TRBJ2-5
CASSPGGSFLDGQETQYF
TGCGCCAGCAGCCCGGGGGGATCATTCCTGGATGGCCAAGAGACCCAGTACTTC
>TRBV30|NA|NA|TRBJ2-2
CAWSAMMRGELFF
TGTGCCTGGAGTGCGATGATGCGCGGGGAGCTGTTTTTT
>TRBV5-8|NA|NA|TRBJ1-3
CASRLRGAGNTIYF
TGTGCCAGCAGATTGCGGGGGGCTGGAAACACCATATATTTT
>TRBV6-5|NA|NA|TRBJ2-6
CASSYSSGSGANVLTF
TGTGCCAGCAGTTACTCTTCGGGGTCTGGGGCCAACGTCCTGACTTTC
>TRBV15|NA|NA|TRBJ2-3
CATSSYQGTDTQYF
TGTGCCACCAGCAGCTACCAGGGGACAGATACGCAGTATTTT
>TRBV5-6|TRBD1|NA|TRBJ1-2
CASSLQQGYGYTF
TGTGCCAGCAGCTTGCAACAGGGGTATGGCTACACCTTC
>TRBV28|NA|NA|TRBJ2-5
CASSLIRGETQYF
TGTGCCAGCAGTTTAATAAGGGGTGAGACCCAGTACTTC
>TRBV21-1|NA|NA|TRBJ1-5
CASSKEGSGRAMGYSNQPQHF
TGTGCCAGCAGCAAAGAAGGGTCGGGCAGGGCGATGGGTTATAGCAATCAGCCCCAGCATTTT
>TRBV28|TRBD1|NA|TRBJ1-5
CASSRQGANQPQHF
TGTGCCAGCAGTCGACAGGGGGCCAATCAGCCCCAGCATTTT
>TRBV20-1|NA|NA|TRBJ1-4
CSARVREKLFF
TGCAGTGCTAGAGTCAGGGAAAAACTGTTTTTT
>TRBV7-8|TRBD2|NA|TRBJ2-7
CASSSRLAGGLYEQYF
TGTGCCAGCAGCTCCCGACTAGCGGGGGGACTCTACGAGCAGTACTTC
>TRBV28|NA|NA|TRBJ1-5
CASSLFGGRQPQHF
TGTGCCAGCAGTTTATTCGGCGGTAGACAGCCCCAGCATTTT
>TRBV25-1|NA|NA|TRBJ1-4
CASSEYGKGEKLFF
TGTGCCAGCAGTGAATACGGGAAAGGCGAAAAACTGTTTTTT
>TRBV9|TRBD2|once|TRBJ2-5
CASSGPPGSGRQETQYF
TGTGCCAGCAGCGGACCCCCTGGTAGCGGGAGGCAAGAGACCCAGTACTTC
>TRBV19|NA|NA|TRBJ1-1
CASSPAGRTMNTEAFF
TGTGCCAGTAGTCCAGCGGGCCGTACCATGAACACTGAAGCTTTCTTT
>TRBV11-2|TRBD1|NA|TRBJ2-3
CASSSRTGGISTDTQYF
TGTGCCAGCAGCTCGAGAACAGGGGGCATAAGCACAGATACGCAGTATTTT
>TRBV19|NA|NA|TRBJ1-6
CASSKGNSPLHF
TGTGCCAGTAGTAAGGGGAATTCCCCCCTCCACTTT
>TRBV5-1|TRBD1|NA|TRBJ2-3
CASSWGTGGPTDTQYF
TGCGCCAGCAGCTGGGGGACAGGGGGCCCGACAGATACGCAGTATTTT
>TRBV5-1|TRBD2|NA|TRBJ2-5
CASSLNSGGGETQYF
TGCGCCAGCAGCTTGAATTCGGGGGGGGGAGAGACCCAGTACTTC
>TRBV9|NA|NA|TRBJ2-3
CASSVVERAGDTQYF
TGTGCCAGCAGCGTAGTCGAGCGCGCCGGAGATACGCAGTATTTT
>TRBV6-1|TRBD2|NA|TRBJ2-3
CASSEVTGETSGGAGDTQYF
TGTGCCAGCAGTGAAGTGACAGGGGAGACTAGCGGGGGGGCAGGAGATACGCAGTATTTT
>TRBV21-1|NA|NA|TRBJ2-5
CATQEGTGKETQYF
TGTGCCACCCAGGAGGGGACAGGGAAAGAGACCCAGTACTTC
>TRBV7-8|TRBD2|NA|TRBJ2-1
CASSLVGLPPPHGQFF
TGTGCCAGCAGCTTAGTGGGACTACCGCCCCCTCATGGGCAGTTCTTC
>TRBV4-1|TRBD2|NA|TRBJ2-5
CASSQGAGGPSQETQYF
TGCGCCAGCAGCCAAGGGGCGGGAGGGCCCTCCCAAGAGACCCAGTACTTC
>TRBV7-2|TRBD2|NA|TRBJ2-1
CASSLRLAGPNNEQFF
TGTGCCAGCAGCTTAAGGTTAGCGGGCCCGAACAATGAGCAGTTCTTC
>TRBV5-1|TRBD1|NA|TRBJ1-6
CASSLQGGEMVNSPLHF
TGCGCCAGCAGCTTACAAGGGGGCGAAATGGTGAATTCACCCCTCCACTTT
>TRBV5-8|NA|NA|TRBJ1-5
CASSLGARGGNQPQHF
TGTGCCAGCAGCTTGGGAGCCAGGGGTGGCAATCAGCCCCAGCATTTT
>TRBV30|NA|NA|TRBJ1-1
CAWSPSRGRRNTEAFF
TGTGCCTGGAGTCCCTCCCGGGGTCGAAGGAACACTGAAGCTTTCTTT
>TRBV11-2|NA|NA|TRBJ1-3
CASSLGGDTIYF
TGTGCCAGCAGCTTGGGGGGGGACACCATATATTTT
>TRBV4-3|NA|NA|TRBJ2-7
CASSLRPRGAEQYF
TGCGCCAGCAGCCTGAGGCCCCGGGGGGCCGAGCAGTACTTC
>TRBV2|NA|NA|TRBJ1-5
CASSERGGPNQPQHF
TGTGCCAGCAGTGAGCGTGGAGGCCCTAATCAGCCCCAGCATTTT
>TRBV2|TRBD2|NA|TRBJ2-1
CASRWTSGNYNEQFF
TGTGCCAGCAGATGGACTAGCGGGAATTACAATGAGCAGTTCTTC
>TRBV5-1|TRBD1|NA|TRBJ1-6
CASSLAREGGSYNSPLHF
TGCGCCAGCAGCTTGGCACGGGAAGGGGGCTCCTATAATTCCCCCCTCCACTTT
>TRBV28|NA|NA|TRBJ2-1
CASSIGGPGNEQFF
TGTGCCAGCAGCATAGGAGGGCCGGGGAATGAGCAGTTCTTC
>TRBV21-1|NA|NA|TRBJ1-5
CASSLSDRASRNQPQHF
TGTGCCAGCAGCCTATCGGACAGGGCAAGTCGCAATCAGCCCCAGCATTTT
>TRBV19|NA|once|TRBJ1-6
CASSIDWAASLNSPLHF
TGTGCCAGTAGTATAGATTGGGCAGCAAGTCTGAATTCCCCCCTCCACTTT
>TRBV6-5|TRBD1|once|TRBJ2-5
CASRPGQGLGTQYF
TGTGCCAGCAGACCGGGACAGGGTCTAGGTACCCAGTACTTC
>TRBV2|TRBD1|NA|TRBJ1-2
CAIFDPGQGNYGYTF
TGTGCCATCTTCGACCCGGGACAGGGAAACTATGGCTACACCTTC